A selection of T cell receptor beta chains follows, all from one sample in a study of T-cell memory formation after mild COVID-19. TCRdb re-called the 5' RACE reads through MiXCR, storing one row per CDR3 protein. The sample yields approximately 250,000 distinct CDR3 sequences, 15% to 20% seen once. The sequencing input was PBMCs or a T cell subset sorted from them (not recorded which). All receptors come from a young man who had mild COVID-19 (a few samples of this study predate the infection). Cell type and time point are not known. CDR3s include the opening cysteine and the closing phenylalanine or tryptophan. A D gene is named only where the DNA matches it firmly. Clone size appears in some rows only: once, few, many, or a class for an expanded clone.

V gene: TRBV29-1; clone size: -; J gene: TRBJ2-7; D gene: TRBD1; CDR3 protein: CSVEDLRDRGSYEQYF; CDR3 DNA: TGCAGCGTTGAAGATCTTCGGGACAGGGGGAGCTACGAGCAGTACTTC
V gene: TRBV12-3/TRBV12-4; clone size: -; J gene: TRBJ1-6; D gene: -; CDR3 protein: CASSFRGGTSPLHF; CDR3 DNA: TGTGCCAGCAGTTTTAGGGGGGGGACTTCACCCCTCCACTTT
V gene: TRBV7-9; clone size: -; J gene: TRBJ2-1; D gene: -; CDR3 protein: CASSSILLVAQFF; CDR3 DNA: TGTGCCAGCAGTTCTATCCTTCTGGTCGCGCAGTTCTTC
V gene: TRBV4-3; clone size: -; J gene: TRBJ2-3; D gene: -; CDR3 protein: CASSQDEGQSTDTQYF; CDR3 DNA: TGCGCCAGCAGCCAAGATGAGGGGCAGTCCACAGATACGCAGTATTTT
V gene: TRBV28; clone size: -; J gene: TRBJ1-2; D gene: -; CDR3 protein: CASSLFGGAYGYTF; CDR3 DNA: TGTGCCAGCAGTTTATTCGGGGGCGCCTATGGCTACACCTTC
V gene: TRBV20-1; clone size: -; J gene: TRBJ2-7; D gene: -; CDR3 protein: CSANDSPSYEQYF; CDR3 DNA: TGCAGTGCTAACGACTCGCCCTCCTACGAGCAGTACTTC
V gene: TRBV7-2; clone size: few; J gene: TRBJ2-5; D gene: -; CDR3 protein: CASSSRRTSLRETQYF; CDR3 DNA: TGTGCCAGCAGCTCCCGCAGGACAAGCCTTAGGGAGACCCAGTACTTC
V gene: TRBV5-1; clone size: few; J gene: TRBJ2-1; D gene: -; CDR3 protein: CASSLIGGLYNEQFF; CDR3 DNA: TGCGCCAGCAGCTTGATAGGGGGGCTCTACAATGAGCAGTTCTTC
V gene: TRBV5-1; clone size: many; J gene: TRBJ2-3; D gene: -; CDR3 protein: CASSLGPNLDTQYF; CDR3 DNA: TGCGCCAGCAGCTTGGGGCCTAATCTTGATACGCAGTATTTT
V gene: TRBV25-1; clone size: medium-sized; J gene: TRBJ2-1; D gene: TRBD2; CDR3 protein: CASSELAGEVNEQFF; CDR3 DNA: TGTGCCAGCAGTGAATTAGCGGGGGAGGTCAATGAGCAGTTCTTC
V gene: TRBV5-6; clone size: few; J gene: TRBJ2-5; D gene: -; CDR3 protein: CASSFGILQETQYF; CDR3 DNA: TGTGCCAGCAGCTTTGGAATCCTCCAAGAGACCCAGTACTTC
V gene: TRBV6-2/TRBV6-3; clone size: -; J gene: TRBJ1-2; D gene: TRBD1; CDR3 protein: CASRGADRAHGYTF; CDR3 DNA: TGTGCCAGCAGGGGAGCTGACAGGGCACATGGCTACACCTTC
V gene: TRBV28; clone size: -; J gene: TRBJ2-2; D gene: -; CDR3 protein: CASSFISSNTGELFF; CDR3 DNA: TGTGCCAGCAGTTTTATCTCCTCGAACACCGGGGAGCTGTTTTTT
V gene: TRBV6-6; clone size: -; J gene: TRBJ1-1; D gene: -; CDR3 protein: CASSPVRPGGTEAFF; CDR3 DNA: TGTGCCAGCAGCCCCGTTCGCCCTGGGGGCACTGAAGCTTTCTTT
V gene: TRBV30; clone size: -; J gene: TRBJ1-2; D gene: -; CDR3 protein: CAWSVRGLGNPMRYTF; CDR3 DNA: TGTGCCTGGAGTGTACGAGGGCTCGGCAACCCTATGCGCTACACCTTC
V gene: TRBV7-2; clone size: -; J gene: TRBJ2-3; D gene: TRBD2; CDR3 protein: CASSSERGHFTDTQYF; CDR3 DNA: TGTGCCAGCAGCTCGGAGCGGGGCCACTTCACAGATACGCAGTATTTT
V gene: TRBV6-2/TRBV6-3; clone size: few; J gene: TRBJ2-2; D gene: TRBD2; CDR3 protein: CASRSRLAGYTGELFF; CDR3 DNA: TGTGCCAGCAGAAGTAGACTAGCGGGTTACACCGGGGAGCTGTTTTTT
V gene: TRBV7-2; clone size: -; J gene: TRBJ2-7; D gene: TRBD1; CDR3 protein: CASSFRRDRGNEQYF; CDR3 DNA: TGTGCCAGCAGCTTTCGGAGGGACAGGGGGAACGAGCAGTACTTC
V gene: TRBV20-1; clone size: -; J gene: TRBJ2-5; D gene: TRBD2; CDR3 protein: CSAFSGGGYQETQYF; CDR3 DNA: TGCAGTGCTTTTAGTGGCGGGGGGTACCAAGAGACCCAGTACTTC
V gene: TRBV7-8; clone size: many; J gene: TRBJ2-5; D gene: -; CDR3 protein: CASSTPGTQYF; CDR3 DNA: TGTGCCAGCAGCACCCCGGGTACCCAGTACTTC
V gene: TRBV3-1; clone size: few; J gene: TRBJ2-3; D gene: -; CDR3 protein: CASSQGREWDTQYF; CDR3 DNA: TGTGCCAGCAGCCAAGGACGGGAGTGGGATACGCAGTATTTT
V gene: TRBV5-5; clone size: few; J gene: TRBJ1-4; D gene: -; CDR3 protein: CASSLELPGGNEKLFF; CDR3 DNA: TGTGCCAGCAGCTTAGAACTCCCTGGAGGGAATGAAAAACTGTTTTTT
V gene: TRBV12-3/TRBV12-4; clone size: few; J gene: TRBJ1-5; D gene: -; CDR3 protein: CASSLFDQPQHF; CDR3 DNA: TGTGCCAGCAGTTTATTTGACCAGCCCCAGCATTTT
V gene: TRBV9; clone size: few; J gene: TRBJ1-5; D gene: -; CDR3 protein: CASSVEGEWTGNQPQHF; CDR3 DNA: TGTGCCAGCAGCGTAGAAGGGGAGTGGACGGGCAATCAGCCCCAGCATTTT
V gene: TRBV7-9; clone size: -; J gene: TRBJ1-2; D gene: -; CDR3 protein: CASSNRASYDGYTF; CDR3 DNA: TGTGCCAGCAGTAACCGGGCCTCCTATGATGGCTACACCTTC
V gene: TRBV15; clone size: many; J gene: TRBJ2-2; D gene: -; CDR3 protein: CATSRDSQPTGELFF; CDR3 DNA: TGTGCCACCAGCAGAGATTCACAGCCCACCGGGGAGCTGTTTTTT
V gene: TRBV6-2/TRBV6-3; clone size: few; J gene: TRBJ1-1; D gene: -; CDR3 protein: CASSYIVTNTEAFF; CDR3 DNA: TGTGCCAGCAGTTACATCGTCACGAACACTGAAGCTTTCTTT
V gene: TRBV20-1; clone size: -; J gene: TRBJ2-5; D gene: -; CDR3 protein: CSAWGPQETQYF; CDR3 DNA: TGCAGTGCTTGGGGACCGCAAGAGACCCAGTACTTC
V gene: TRBV6-5; clone size: -; J gene: TRBJ1-3; D gene: -; CDR3 protein: CASSGPNGNTIYF; CDR3 DNA: TGTGCCAGCAGCGGACCGAATGGAAACACCATATATTTT
V gene: TRBV11-3; clone size: -; J gene: TRBJ2-6; D gene: TRBD2; CDR3 protein: CASSPREGGSGANVLTF; CDR3 DNA: TGTGCCAGCAGCCCACGAGAGGGCGGGAGTGGGGCCAACGTCCTGACTTTC
V gene: TRBV7-9; clone size: -; J gene: TRBJ2-7; D gene: TRBD1; CDR3 protein: CASSPTGSEQYF; CDR3 DNA: TGTGCCAGCAGCCCGACAGGGAGCGAGCAGTACTTC
V gene: TRBV2; clone size: -; J gene: TRBJ2-2; D gene: -; CDR3 protein: CASSEQGDDTGELFF; CDR3 DNA: TGTGCCAGCAGTGAACAGGGCGATGACACCGGGGAGCTGTTTTTT
V gene: TRBV20-1; clone size: few; J gene: TRBJ1-1; D gene: TRBD1; CDR3 protein: CSASPAGQLTEAFF; CDR3 DNA: TGCAGTGCTAGCCCAGCGGGACAGCTGACTGAAGCTTTCTTT
V gene: TRBV4-2; clone size: few; J gene: TRBJ1-4; D gene: TRBD1; CDR3 protein: CASSPDRELGKLFF; CDR3 DNA: TGTGCCAGCAGCCCAGACAGGGAATTGGGAAAACTGTTTTTT
V gene: TRBV28; clone size: few; J gene: TRBJ1-1; D gene: -; CDR3 protein: CASSLPPPGVTEAFF; CDR3 DNA: TGTGCCAGCAGTTTACCTCCCCCGGGGGTGACAGAAGCTTTCTTT
V gene: TRBV27; clone size: few; J gene: TRBJ2-1; D gene: TRBD2; CDR3 protein: CASSLGTSGPLYNEQFF; CDR3 DNA: TGTGCCAGCAGTTTAGGGACTAGCGGGCCTCTCTACAATGAGCAGTTCTTC
V gene: TRBV7-9; clone size: few; J gene: TRBJ2-3; D gene: TRBD2; CDR3 protein: CASRPSGGDGTDTQYF; CDR3 DNA: TGTGCCAGCCGCCCTAGCGGGGGGGACGGCACAGATACGCAGTATTTT
V gene: TRBV7-9; clone size: -; J gene: TRBJ2-3; D gene: -; CDR3 protein: CASSLTSGATDTQYF; CDR3 DNA: TGTGCCAGCAGCCTAACATCCGGGGCCACAGATACGCAGTATTTT
V gene: TRBV10-3; clone size: -; J gene: TRBJ2-1; D gene: -; CDR3 protein: CAISPQGKNEQFF; CDR3 DNA: TGTGCCATCAGTCCTCAGGGTAAGAATGAGCAGTTCTTC
V gene: TRBV6-5; clone size: -; J gene: TRBJ2-1; D gene: -; CDR3 protein: CASSYYGGSYNEQFF; CDR3 DNA: TGTGCCAGCAGTTACTATGGGGGCTCCTACAATGAGCAGTTCTTC
V gene: TRBV20-1; clone size: few; J gene: TRBJ1-1; D gene: -; CDR3 protein: CSARAGAGTEAFF; CDR3 DNA: TGCAGTGCCCGGGCAGGGGCAGGGACTGAAGCTTTCTTT
V gene: TRBV7-9; clone size: few; J gene: TRBJ2-2; D gene: -; CDR3 protein: CASPEISNTGELFF; CDR3 DNA: TGTGCCAGCCCCGAAATCAGTAACACCGGGGAGCTGTTTTTT
V gene: TRBV7-3; clone size: many; J gene: TRBJ2-1; D gene: TRBD2; CDR3 protein: CASSLGRGGYEQFF; CDR3 DNA: TGTGCCAGCAGCTTAGGGCGGGGGGGCTATGAGCAGTTCTTC
V gene: TRBV9; clone size: many; J gene: TRBJ2-3; D gene: TRBD1; CDR3 protein: CASSGRQGTDTQYF; CDR3 DNA: TGTGCCAGCAGCGGACGACAGGGAACAGATACGCAGTATTTT
V gene: TRBV4-3; clone size: few; J gene: TRBJ2-3; D gene: TRBD2; CDR3 protein: CASSQDLGTSGVTDTQYF; CDR3 DNA: TGCGCCAGCAGCCAAGATCTTGGGACTAGCGGGGTTACAGATACGCAGTATTTT
V gene: TRBV7-2; clone size: many; J gene: TRBJ2-5; D gene: -; CDR3 protein: CASSLVGDGETQYF; CDR3 DNA: TGTGCCAGCAGCTTAGTCGGGGACGGGGAGACCCAGTACTTC
V gene: TRBV6-6; clone size: few; J gene: TRBJ2-5; D gene: TRBD1; CDR3 protein: CASSYGDRGPGETQYF; CDR3 DNA: TGTGCCAGCAGTTACGGGGACAGGGGCCCTGGGGAGACCCAGTACTTC
V gene: TRBV2; clone size: -; J gene: TRBJ1-1; D gene: -; CDR3 protein: CASSRQVENTEAFF; CDR3 DNA: TGTGCCAGCAGTCGACAGGTAGAAAACACTGAAGCTTTCTTT
V gene: TRBV25-1; clone size: many; J gene: TRBJ2-7; D gene: -; CDR3 protein: CASSVLSRQYF; CDR3 DNA: TGTGCCAGCAGTGTACTGTCACGGCAGTACTTC
V gene: TRBV5-5; clone size: -; J gene: TRBJ2-3; D gene: -; CDR3 protein: CASTGTSPGDTQYF; CDR3 DNA: TGTGCCAGCACCGGGACCTCCCCTGGGGATACGCAGTATTTT
V gene: TRBV6-1; clone size: -; J gene: TRBJ2-7; D gene: -; CDR3 protein: CASRSALGGEYEQYF; CDR3 DNA: TGTGCCAGCCGCTCAGCCCTCGGGGGCGAGTACGAGCAGTACTTC
V gene: TRBV11-2; clone size: -; J gene: TRBJ2-2; D gene: -; CDR3 protein: CASSREDGELFF; CDR3 DNA: TGTGCCAGCAGCCGGGAAGATGGGGAGCTGTTTTTT
V gene: TRBV6-2/TRBV6-3; clone size: -; J gene: TRBJ2-5; D gene: -; CDR3 protein: CASSYPTLRVKGETQYF; CDR3 DNA: TGTGCCAGCAGTTATCCCACCCTCCGGGTCAAGGGGGAGACCCAGTACTTC
V gene: TRBV5-7; clone size: few; J gene: TRBJ2-5; D gene: -; CDR3 protein: CASSLHGPLQETQYF; CDR3 DNA: TGTGCCAGCAGCTTACACGGACCGCTTCAAGAGACCCAGTACTTC
V gene: TRBV21-1; clone size: few; J gene: TRBJ2-4; D gene: -; CDR3 protein: CASSKVRQGLAKNIQYF; CDR3 DNA: TGTGCCAGCAGCAAAGTTCGTCAAGGGTTAGCCAAAAACATTCAGTACTTC